Following are 27 T cell receptor beta chains from one sample sequenced in a study of technical replicates of blood from a handful of donors (dated by TCRdb to 2017 to 2019). Libraries were constructed by the immunoSEQ multiplex PCR assay. TCRdb's version of the immuneACCESS table is confined to in-frame rearrangements and falls short of the full clone set. An unresolved V gene accounts for under half of the shortfall where checked; the remainder is of unknown origin. The sample records around 30,000 clones, over 85% of which are singletons. About 4% of the sample is in the top ten clones. Sequencing input: PBMCs. Receptors were obtained from a human donor in good health. Some clones in this sample may be carry-over from other donors' samples.

The CDR3 sequence: CASSQDIISPAGRNSPLHF. The CDR3 coding sequence is TGCGCCAGCAGCCAAGATATAATTTCCCCCGCAGGTCGGAATTCACCCCTCCACTTT. The chain couples TRBV4-3 to TRBJ1-6; unclear D gene. CDR1 LGHNA and CDR2 YSLEER come from the germline V gene. V gave up 0 bases and J gave up 7 bases, with 22 bases separating them. The CDR3 loop spans 19 amino acids.

This sequence joins TRBV6-5 and TRBJ2-7; D is unresolved. CDR3 size: 14 residues. Trimming stripped 6 bases from V and 0 bases from J, with 12 bases between. Germline values: CDR1 MNHEY, CDR2 SVGAGI. The CDR3 here is CASSSPVSSYEQYF. CDR3 bases: TGTGCCAGCAGCTCTCCCGTTAGCTCCTACGAGCAGTACTTC.

The chain combines TRBV25-1 with TRBJ2-3, with 10 nucleotides matching TRBD2. Trimming at V came to 4 bases and at J to 2 bases, leaving 3 bases not matched to a gene. The length of the CDR3 is 15 residues. Germline V gene data show CDR1 as MGHDK and CDR2 as SYGVNS. This CDR3 is CASSAGLAVTDTQYF. DNA of the CDR3: TGTGCCAGCAGTGCTGGACTAGCGGTCACAGATACGCAGTATTTT.

This clone was seen a single time. CDR3 in amino acids: CASSNAGTGGVQPQHF. CDR3 nucleotides: TGTGCCAGCAGCAATGCAGGGACAGGGGGCGTTCAGCCCCAGCATTTT. The genes are TRBV7-9 and TRBJ1-5, with TRBD1 matching over 12 bases. Germline CDR1 and CDR2: SEHNR and FQNEAQ (reference sequence). This CDR3 region has 16 residues. V lost 5 bases to trimming and J lost 6 bases; unmatched junction nucleotides: 8. Complete variable domain (other parts from reference TRBV7-9 and TRBJ1-5): DTGVSQNPRHKITKRGQNVTFRCDPISEHNRLYWYRQTLGQGPEFLTYFQNEAQLEKSRLLSDRFSAERPKGSFSTLEIQRTEQGDSAMYLCASSNAGTGGVQPQHFGDGTRLSIL.

This clone was counted a few times. The chain employs TRBV4-2 and TRBJ2-7; 15 bases fit TRBD2. The V gene end was trimmed by 4 bases and the J gene end by 5 bases; junction bases not matched to a gene: 6. The CDR3 length is 16 residues. CDR1 is LGHNA, CDR2 YNFKEQ, per germline. The CDR3 here is CASSPGLAGGVDEQYF. The CDR3, as DNA: TGTGCCAGCAGCCCCGGACTAGCGGGAGGGGTAGACGAGCAGTACTTC.

The chain employs TRBV19 and TRBJ2-1, with TRBD1 matching 9 bases. V lost 7 bases and J lost 10; bases outside the gene matches: 14. Looked up from germline, CDR1 is LNHDA and CDR2 is SQIVND (reference sequence). CDR3 length: 15 amino acids. The CDR3 region is CASTLTGTGRVEQFF. As DNA, the CDR3 is TGTGCCAGTACCCTTACCGGGACAGGGAGGGTGGAGCAGTTCTTC.

This sequence joins TRBV7-3 and TRBJ1-1; TRBD1 might be the D (6 bases). V lost 1 base, J lost 5 bases, and 11 bases lay in between. Germline lookup yields CDR1 SGHTA and CDR2 FQGTGA. The CDR3 spans 14 residues. CDR3 nucleotides: TGTGCCAGCAGCTTAAGCCAGGGGAGTACTGAAGCTTTCTTT. This translates into CASSLSQGSTEAFF.

The chain recombines TRBV11-2 with TRBJ1-2; D not certain. Germline CDR1 is SGHAT and CDR2 is FQNNGV. The CDR3 runs to 14 residues. V lost 5 bases and J 8 bases, leaving 18 bases between the germline ends. CDR3 nucleotide sequence: TGTGCCAGCAGCCTCCCGTCGGGAGGGAAGGGCTACACCTTC. It yields the protein CASSLPSGGKGYTF.

The chain joins TRBV5-4 to TRBJ2-1; 10 nucleotides align to TRBD1. Per germline, CDR1 SGHNT and CDR2 YYREEE (reference sequence). After removal of 4 bases from V and 9 bases from J, the junction contained 13 bases not matched to a gene. The CDR3 spans 16 residues. In nucleotides, the CDR3 is TGTGCCAGCAGCGACCTGTGGACAGGGGGTTCGGCTGAGCAGTTCTTC. Translated, it gives CASSDLWTGGSAEQFF.

This clone was recorded only once. The chain links TRBV18 to TRBJ2-7, with TRBD1 identical over 8 bases. Trimming cost V 6 bases and J 0 bases; bases outside gene matches: 4. This CDR3 comprises 14 residues. From germline, CDR1 is KGHSH and CDR2 LQKENI. CDR3 amino acids: CASSRDRSSYEQYF. CDR3 DNA: TGTGCCAGCTCCAGGGACAGGAGCTCCTACGAGCAGTACTTC. Full variable domain (remainder filled in from reference TRBV18 and TRBJ2-7): NAGVMQNPRHLVRRRGQEARLRCSPMKGHSHVYWYRQLPEEGLKFMVYLQKENIIDESGMPKERFSAEFPKEGPSILRIQQVVRGDSAAYFCASSRDRSSYEQYFGPGTRLTVT.

This clone was picked up one time. The chain uses TRBV29-1 and TRBJ1-5, with unresolved D. V gave up 4 bases and J gave up 0 bases, with 7 bases separating them. Germline V gene data show CDR1 as SQVTM and CDR2 as ANQGSEA. This CDR3 is built from 13 residues. The CDR3 here is CSVGVDSNQPQHF. CDR3 coding DNA: TGCAGCGTTGGAGTTGATAGCAATCAGCCCCAGCATTTT.

This clone was recorded only once. The rearrangement links TRBV2 to TRBJ2-1; 10 bases are a match to TRBD2. V shed 9 bases, J shed 3 bases, and the junction held 5 bases outside the gene matches. CDR3 size: 14 residues. The germline V gene has CDR1 SNHLY and CDR2 FYNNEI. CDR3 DNA sequence: TGTGCCAGTCGGATAGCGGGGGGCTACAATGAGCAGTTCTTC. Its translation is CASRIAGGYNEQFF.

This clone was found a few times. This chain connects TRBV29-1 to TRBJ1-1; 8 bases are shared with TRBD1. The CDR3 contains 12 residues. Trimming removed 7 bases from V and 11 bases from J; junction bases left unmatched: 12. Germline V gene sequence: CDR1 SQVTM, CDR2 ANQGSEA. CDR3 region: CSAGQGTGAAFF. CDR3 coding DNA: TGCAGCGCTGGACAGGGAACTGGAGCTGCTTTCTTT.

This chain connects TRBV5-4 to TRBJ2-7, with D possibly matching TRBD1 (5 bases). CDR3 length: 16 amino acids. V gave up 0 bases and J gave up 0 bases, with 13 bases separating them. The germline V gene encodes CDR1 SGHNT and CDR2 YYREEE (reference sequence). CDR3 loop: CASSLGGGQSSYEQYF. The DNA of the CDR3 is TGTGCCAGCAGCTTGGGGGGCGGACAAAGCTCCTACGAGCAGTACTTC.

The chain uses TRBV2 and TRBJ2-7; 9 nucleotides match TRBD1. This CDR3 is 14 amino acids long. V lost 7 bases to trimming and J lost 0 bases; unmatched junction nucleotides: 4. The V gene's germline CDR1 is SNHLY and CDR2 FYNNEI. CDR3 region: CASKGQGRSYEQYF. The CDR3 region has the DNA TGTGCCAGCAAGGGACAGGGACGCTCCTACGAGCAGTACTTC.

The chain has TRBV13 and TRBJ1-1; perhaps TRBD1 as D (6 bases). Germline V gene lookup returns CDR1 PRHDT and CDR2 FYEKMQ (reference sequence). Trimming shortened V by 1 base and J by 4 bases, and 10 bases separated the two germline ends. The CDR3 covers 14 residues. CDR3 sequence: CASSLEGGGTEAFF. The DNA for the CDR3 is TGTGCCAGCAGCTTAGAGGGGGGGGGCACTGAAGCTTTCTTT. Full variable domain (missing parts from reference TRBV13 and TRBJ1-1): AAGVIQSPRHLIKEKRETATLKCYPIPRHDTVYWYQQGPGQDPQFLISFYEKMQSDKGSIPDRFSAQQFSDYHSELNMSSLELGDSALYFCASSLEGGGTEAFFGQGTRLTVV.

In this sample, this clone turned up a few times. This chain joins TRBV13 and TRBJ1-2; unclear D gene. Trimming took off 5 bases at V and 4 bases at J, with 14 bases between the two ends. There are 14 residues in the CDR3. Germline CDR1 reads PRHDT; CDR2 reads FYEKMQ (reference sequence). The chain's CDR3 is CASSILDRSYGYTF. The CDR3 region has the DNA TGTGCCAGCAGCATACTAGACCGGAGCTATGGCTACACCTTC.

This clone was observed a single time. The genes are TRBV6-5 and TRBJ2-1; D remains unclear. The CDR3 length is 15 residues. Trimming removed 5 bases from V and 4 bases from J, with 15 bases in between. CDR1 and CDR2 from the germline V gene are MNHEY and SVGAGI. CDR3 region: CASSRTGGSYNEQFF. CDR3 sequence (DNA): TGTGCCAGCAGTCGAACGGGTGGCAGTTACAATGAGCAGTTCTTC.

This clone was detected once. The rearrangement joins TRBV4-3 to TRBJ1-1; TRBD1 is a possible D gene (6 bases). The CDR3 length is 15 residues. The V end lost 0 bases, the J end lost 4 bases, and 12 bases lay between the germline ends. Germline-derived CDR1 and CDR2 are LGHNA and YSLEER. The CDR3 bases are TGCGCCAGCAGCCAAGAGTTAGGGGGAAGCACTGAAGCTTTCTTT. Amino acids: CASSQELGGSTEAFF.

The chain combines TRBV4-3 with TRBJ2-3; perhaps TRBD2 as D (5 bases). The CDR3 loop spans 12 amino acids. The germline CDR1 and CDR2 sequences are LGHNA and YSLEER. With 4 bases removed from V and 5 bases from J, the gap between germline ends came to 7 bases. The CDR3 loop is CASSPGLDTQYF. DNA for the CDR3: TGCGCCAGCAGCCCCGGACTAGATACGCAGTATTTT.

The V gene is TRBV9, the J gene TRBJ1-4; D is perhaps TRBD1 (5 bases). Per the germline V gene, CDR1 is SGDLS and CDR2 is YYNGEE. The CDR3 is made up of 14 amino acids. V dropped 3 bases and J dropped 6 bases, with 12 bases sitting between them. The CDR3 spells CASSARGGDEKLFF. The CDR3 region has the DNA TGTGCCAGCAGCGCCCGGGGGGGGGATGAAAAACTGTTTTTT.

The chain uses TRBV5-4 and TRBJ2-5, with 10 positions matching TRBD2. Germline V gene data show CDR1 as SGHNT and CDR2 as YYREEE (reference sequence). CDR3 size: 16 residues. Losses at the gene ends were 3 bases for V and 2 bases for J; bases not matched to a gene: 7. The CDR3 is CASSWGAGGQQETQYF. The CDR3 DNA sequence: TGTGCCAGCAGCTGGGGAGCGGGGGGGCAACAAGAGACCCAGTACTTC.

This clone was seen once. The rearrangement uses TRBV9 and TRBJ2-2; a possible D gene is TRBD2 (5 bases). Trimming cost V 2 bases and J 5 bases, with 13 bases left between them. Per the germline V gene, CDR1 is SGDLS and CDR2 is YYNGEE. This CDR3 region has 15 residues. The CDR3 DNA reads as TGTGCCAGCAGCGTTGGTACAAGCGGAACCGGGGAGCTGTTTTTT. Protein sequence: CASSVGTSGTGELFF.

The genes are TRBV6-5 and TRBJ2-1; no definite D call. Between the trimmed V and J ends, which lost 3 bases and 0 bases, there was a span of 12 bases. Per germline, CDR1 MNHEY and CDR2 SVGAGI. This CDR3 is built from 16 residues. The CDR3 is CASSYWAPSSYNEQFF. The CDR3 region has the DNA TGTGCCAGCAGTTATTGGGCGCCGAGCTCCTACAATGAGCAGTTCTTC.

This clone appeared a single time. This chain connects TRBV5-6 to TRBJ2-3; 8 bases fit TRBD2. This CDR3 has 15 residues. The junction had 4 bases not matched to a gene; V was cut back by 1 base and J by 3 bases. Germline V gives CDR1 SGHDT, CDR2 YYEEEE. The CDR3 DNA reads as TGTGCCAGCAGCTTGAGCGGGAGTGGGACAGATACGCAGTATTTT. Protein: CASSLSGSGTDTQYF.

The rearrangement uses TRBV5-6 and TRBJ2-5; D possibly corresponds to TRBD1 (6 bases). Germline V gene data show CDR1 as SGHDT and CDR2 as YYEEEE. The V gene lost 0 bases and the J gene lost 2 bases, with 14 bases spanning the gap. The CDR3 has 16 amino acids. The CDR3 spells CASSLVGHPGQETQYF. CDR3 DNA sequence: TGTGCCAGCAGCTTGGTGGGACACCCCGGGCAAGAGACCCAGTACTTC.

The rearrangement uses TRBV7-2 and TRBJ2-7; 11 bases are shared with TRBD2. The CDR3 covers 16 residues. Germline V gives CDR1 SGHTA, CDR2 FQGNSA. Trimming cost V 5 bases and J 2 bases; bases outside gene matches: 8. In DNA form, the CDR3 reads TGTGCCAGCAGCACCACTAGCGGGAGCCCCACCTACGAGCAGTACTTC. This sequence encodes CASSTTSGSPTYEQYF.